What follows are 30 T cell receptor beta chains derived from one specimen sequenced in a study of beta chain features in type 1 diabetes. Expressed TCRB transcripts got sequenced, as all isolated RNA was reverse transcribed. The table came from immunoSEQ multiplex PCR; TCRdb's copy has only in-frame clones and leaves some out. Here the sample spans 300,000 to 400,000 clones, roughly 9.6% being singletons. Sequencing was carried out using naive CD4+ T cells from blood. These receptors were collected from a woman under 40 in good health.

Only a few counts were recorded for this clone. The chain is built from TRBV6-5 and TRBJ2-7; 9 bases line up with TRBD2. The CDR3 loop spans 15 amino acids. The V and J ends lost 5 bases and 3 bases, in that order; junction bases with no gene match: 8. CDR1 is MNHEY, CDR2 SVGAGI, per germline. The chain's CDR3 is CASSPEGLANYEQYF. CDR3 sequence (DNA): TGTGCCAGCAGTCCTGAAGGACTAGCGAACTACGAGCAGTACTTC.

This rearrangement joins TRBV6-5 to TRBJ2-7, with D tentatively TRBD1 (5 bases). The CDR3 length is 14 residues. Trimming removed 5 bases from V and 1 base from J, with 12 bases in between. Germline CDR1 and CDR2: MNHEY and SVGAGI. The CDR3 region has the DNA TGTGCCAGCAGTCAGGGTTGGGCGTCCTACGAGCAGTACTTC. Amino acid sequence: CASSQGWASYEQYF.

The chain employs TRBV20-1 and TRBJ1-4, with unresolved D. The V gene lost 6 bases and the J gene lost 3 bases, with 5 bases spanning the gap. Germline V gives CDR1 DFQATT, CDR2 SNEGSKA (reference sequence). The CDR3 consists of 11 residues. The CDR3, as DNA: TGCAGTGCGGCCTCTAATGAAAAACTGTTTTTT. Translated: CSAASNEKLFF.

A few counts support this clone. CDR3 in amino acids: CAWSEGQRGPSYEQYF. In nucleotides, the CDR3 is TGTGCCTGGAGTGAGGGACAGCGAGGCCCATCCTACGAGCAGTACTTC. This chain uses TRBV30 with TRBJ2-7; 7 bases line up with TRBD1. The trim removed 1 base at V and 1 base at J, leaving 10 bases unmatched. Germline CDR1 GTSNPN, CDR2 SVGIG (reference sequence). CDR3 length: 16 residues.

As regards this clone: This CDR3 is also generated by other DNA sequences in the sample. The chain couples TRBV28 to TRBJ2-2; D is undetermined. The CDR3 totals 12 residues. CDR1 and CDR2 (germline): MDHEN, SYDVKM. Trimming took 3 bases from V and 5 from J, leaving 4 bases between them. The CDR3 bases are TGTGCCAGCAGTTTCTCTACCGGGGAGCTGTTTTTT. It encodes CASSFSTGELFF.

The chain joins TRBV11-3 to TRBJ2-3, with 10 bases matching TRBD2. Germline V CDR1 and CDR2: SGHNT, YENEEA. The junction had 14 bases not matched to a gene; V was cut back by 2 bases and J by 6 bases. The CDR3 consists of 18 residues. CDR3 protein: CASSLSLWTSGLPDTQYF. CDR3 DNA sequence: TGTGCCAGCAGCTTAAGTCTCTGGACTAGCGGTCTTCCTGATACGCAGTATTTT.

This clone was seen a few times. The chain employs TRBV18 and TRBJ2-7; 10 bases line up with TRBD1. After removal of 0 bases from V and 2 bases from J, the junction contained 4 bases not matched to a gene. Germline CDR1 and CDR2: KGHSH and LQKENI. The CDR3 spans 16 residues. CDR3 region: CASSPPGGTGAYEQYF. The CDR3 DNA is TGTGCCAGCTCACCACCAGGCGGGACAGGGGCCTACGAGCAGTACTTC. Full variable domain (outside the CDR3, taken from reference TRBV18 and TRBJ2-7): NAGVMQNPRHLVRRRGQEARLRCSPMKGHSHVYWYRQLPEEGLKFMVYLQKENIIDESGMPKERFSAEFPKEGPSILRIQQVVRGDSAAYFCASSPPGGTGAYEQYFGPGTRLTVT.

The chain joins TRBV6-5 to TRBJ1-1; D gene unclear. The CDR3 runs to 14 residues. Trimming shortened V by 9 bases and J by 1 base, and 15 bases separated the two germline ends. Per germline, CDR1 MNHEY and CDR2 SVGAGI. Here the CDR3 DNA reads TGTGCCAGTTTCCCAATTGGCAGGAACACTGAAGCTTTCTTT. Translated: CASFPIGRNTEAFF.

This rearrangement joins TRBV27 to TRBJ2-1, with TRBD2 matching over 7 bases. Per germline, CDR1 MNHEY and CDR2 SMNVEV (reference sequence). V lost 0 bases to trimming and J lost 10 bases; unmatched junction nucleotides: 18. This CDR3 is built from 18 residues. In nucleotides, the CDR3 is TGTGCCAGCAGTTTATCTATCGCCCAGCGGGGCTCCCTAGGGGAGCAGTTCTTC. It codes for CASSLSIAQRGSLGEQFF.

V and J are TRBV29-1 and TRBJ2-5; 12 bases agree with TRBD2. V shed 0 bases, J shed 5 bases, and the junction held 7 bases outside the gene matches. CDR3 length equals 16 residues. Germline loops: CDR1 SQVTM, CDR2 ANQGSEA. CDR3 sequence (DNA): TGCAGCGTTGAAGAGGGGCTAGCGGGAGGGCTGGAGACCCAGTACTTC. The encoded protein is CSVEEGLAGGLETQYF.

The rearrangement links TRBV30 to TRBJ1-1; the match to TRBD1 covers 11 bases. The V gene's germline CDR1 is GTSNPN and CDR2 SVGIG (reference sequence). V dropped 3 bases and J dropped 3; count of bases not matched to a gene: 0. The CDR3 extends over 13 amino acids. The CDR3 reads CAWRGQGDTEAFF. CDR3 bases: TGTGCCTGGAGGGGACAGGGGGACACTGAAGCTTTCTTT.

This rearrangement joins TRBV5-1 to TRBJ2-3, with TRBD1 matching over 8 bases. Germline CDR1 and CDR2: SGHRS and YFSETQ. The CDR3 is 15 amino acids. Trimming removed 4 bases from V and 2 bases from J; junction bases left unmatched: 6. The CDR3 is CASSPGQGNTDTQYF. The CDR3 DNA reads TGCGCCAGCAGCCCTGGACAGGGAAACACAGATACGCAGTATTTT.

This rearrangement joins TRBV14 to TRBJ2-7; 7 bases are shared with TRBD1. V lost 0 bases, J lost 2 bases, and 4 bases stayed unmatched. The CDR3 spans 15 residues. CDR1 is SGHDN, CDR2 FVKESK, per germline. The CDR3 here is CASSQDWGTAYEQYF. CDR3 coding DNA: TGTGCCAGCAGCCAAGATTGGGGGACAGCCTACGAGCAGTACTTC.

This clone was recorded a few times. V gene TRBV30 combines with J gene TRBJ2-7; maybe TRBD2 (5 bases). The CDR3 contains 13 residues. V was cut by 1 base and J by 3 bases, with 10 bases left in between. Germline assignment: CDR1 GTSNPN and CDR2 SVGIG (reference sequence). The CDR3 nucleotides are TGTGCCTGGAGTGCCGGGGTGAGCTACGAGCAGTACTTC. Protein sequence: CAWSAGVSYEQYF.

This clone was counted between two and nine times. V and J are TRBV4-3 and TRBJ2-7, with a possible D match to TRBD1 (6 bases). The germline V gene has CDR1 LGHNA and CDR2 YSLEER. This CDR3 comprises 14 residues. The V end lost 2 bases, the J end lost 5 bases, and 13 bases lay between the germline ends. CDR3 nucleotide sequence: TGCGCCAGCAGCCAATCAACAGGGTTCGACGAGCAGTACTTC. Amino acids: CASSQSTGFDEQYF.

The table lists this clone with a few counts. The rearrangement joins TRBV15 to TRBJ2-2, with TRBD2 matching 7 bases. Germline assignment: CDR1 LNHNV and CDR2 YYDKDF (reference sequence). There are 15 residues in the CDR3. The CDR3 DNA follows: TGTGCAACGTCGGGGCTAGCGGATAACACCGGGGAGCTGTTTTTT. This gives the protein CATSGLADNTGELFF. Together with reference TRBV15 and TRBJ2-2, the CDR3 gives the full variable domain: DAMVIQNPRYQVTQFGKPVTLSCSQTLNHNVMYWYQQKSSQAPKLLFHYYDKDFNNEADTPDNFQSRRPNTSFCFLDIRSPGLGDTAMYLCATSGLADNTGELFFGEGSRLTVL.

The table lists this clone with a few counts. In DNA form, the CDR3 reads TGTGCCAGCAGCTCCGACGAGGTTGGCTACACCTTC. It encodes CASSSDEVGYTF. The genes are TRBV7-2 and TRBJ1-2; no reliable D call. The CDR3 loop spans 12 amino acids. With 4 bases removed from V and 7 bases from J, the gap between germline ends came to 10 bases. Looked up from germline, CDR1 is SGHTA and CDR2 is FQGNSA. Supplemented by reference TRBV7-2 and TRBJ1-2, the full variable domain reads GAGVSQSPSNKVTEKGKDVELRCDPISGHTALYWYRQSLGQGLEFLIYFQGNSAPDKSGLPSDRFSAERTGGSVSTLTIQRTQQEDSAVYLCASSSDEVGYTFGSGTRLTVV.

This chain connects TRBV4-3 to TRBJ2-6, with TRBD1 identical over 9 bases. Germline V gives CDR1 LGHNA, CDR2 YSLEER. This CDR3 is 16 amino acids long. After removal of 4 bases from V and 2 bases from J, the junction contained 3 bases not matched to a gene. The CDR3 sequence: CASSRNRGPGANVLTF. In nucleotides, the CDR3 is TGCGCCAGCAGCCGGAACAGGGGGCCTGGGGCCAACGTCCTGACTTTC.

The genes are TRBV4-3 and TRBJ2-2, with TRBD2 identical over 7 bases. The CDR3 totals 20 residues. J lost 3 bases, V lost 4 bases, and 20 bases had no gene match. CDR1 and CDR2 from the germline V gene are LGHNA and YSLEER. DNA for the CDR3: TGCGCCAGCAGCCGATGGCCGATACAATCCGGTGGGAGGGACACCGGGGAGCTGTTTTTT. Its protein is CASSRWPIQSGGRDTGELFF.

V and J are TRBV15 and TRBJ1-2; D is possibly TRBD1 (6 bases). This CDR3 has 15 residues. V was pared by 0 bases and J by 8 bases, with 16 bases between. Per the germline V gene, CDR1 is LNHNV and CDR2 is YYDKDF (reference sequence). The CDR3 reads CATSREGPVTGGYTF. Here the CDR3 DNA reads TGTGCCACCAGCAGAGAAGGACCCGTCACAGGGGGCTACACCTTC.

J is TRBJ1-2 and V is TRBV5-6; tentatively, D is TRBD1 (5 bases). Germline CDR1 reads SGHDT; CDR2 reads YYEEEE. V shed 3 bases and J shed 0 bases, with 12 bases lying between them. This CDR3 contains 15 residues. CDR3 coding DNA: TGTGCCAGCAGCTCTCAGGGTAGAGCTAACTATGGCTACACCTTC. This sequence encodes CASSSQGRANYGYTF.

The sample holds a few counts of this clone. The rearrangement joins TRBV28 to TRBJ2-3, with TRBD1 matching 7 bases. This CDR3 is built from 15 residues. Germline trimming cut 2 bases from V and 1 base from J; bases unmatched to any gene: 3. CDR1 and CDR2 from the germline V gene are MDHEN and SYDVKM. In nucleotides, the CDR3 is TGTGCCAGCAGTTTAGGCCAGGGGGGCACAGATACGCAGTATTTT. Amino acids: CASSLGQGGTDTQYF.

The chain joins TRBV9 to TRBJ2-5; TRBD1 matches at 7 bases. J was trimmed by 1 base and V by 0 bases; bases with no gene match: 9. Germline V CDR1 and CDR2: SGDLS, YYNGEE. This CDR3 is 17 amino acids long. This chain's CDR3 is CASSVEAPGQIQETQYF. The CDR3 coding sequence is TGTGCCAGCAGCGTAGAGGCCCCGGGACAGATCCAAGAGACCCAGTACTTC. The whole variable domain, filled in from reference TRBV9 and TRBJ2-5, reads DSGVTQTPKHLITATGQRVTLRCSPRSGDLSVYWYQQSLDQGLQFLIQYYNGEERAKGNILERFSAQQFPDLHSELNLSSLELGDSALYFCASSVEAPGQIQETQYFGPGTRLLVL.

This clone was recorded only once. This chain links TRBV4-1 with TRBJ2-1; 11 bases line up with TRBD2. Germline CDR1 reads MGHRA; CDR2 reads YSYEKL. The CDR3 extends over 16 amino acids. Unmatched junction bases numbered 4, after V lost 4 bases and J lost 2 bases. The CDR3 bases are TGCGCCAGCAGCCCTAGGACTAGCGGGCCCTACAATGAGCAGTTCTTC. The encoded protein is CASSPRTSGPYNEQFF.

This clone came up a few times. The CDR3 DNA follows: TGTGCCAGCAGCCGCGGGACTCACAATGAGCAGTTCTTC. It yields the protein CASSRGTHNEQFF. The chain couples TRBV7-2 to TRBJ2-1; weak D call: TRBD2 (6 bases). V lost 5 bases and J 5 bases, leaving 10 bases between the germline ends. The CDR3 loop spans 13 amino acids. From germline, CDR1 is SGHTA and CDR2 FQGNSA.

This clone was recorded a few times. This chain links TRBV28 with TRBJ2-7, with TRBD1 identical over 10 bases. With 9 bases clipped from V and 3 bases from J, the junction kept 8 bases outside the gene matches. The germline gives CDR1 MDHEN, CDR2 SYDVKM. The CDR3 spans 14 residues. CDR3 coding DNA: TGTGCCAGTCTAGGACAGGGGGATCTCTACGAGCAGTACTTC. Protein product: CASLGQGDLYEQYF. Full variable domain (rest looked up from reference TRBV28 and TRBJ2-7): DVKVTQSSRYLVKRTGEKVFLECVQDMDHENMFWYRQDPGLGLRLIYFSYDVKMKEKGDIPEGYSVSREKKERFSLILESASTNQTSMYLCASLGQGDLYEQYFGPGTRLTVT.

This clone was found a few times. The chain uses TRBV6-1 and TRBJ1-1; D is undetermined. Germline V gives CDR1 MNHNS, CDR2 SASEGT. The V gene lost 1 base and the J gene lost 4 bases, with 13 bases spanning the gap. This CDR3 comprises 15 residues. CDR3 DNA: TGTGCCAGCAGTGAAGTAGCCAGCCAACCCACTGAAGCTTTCTTT. Translated, it gives CASSEVASQPTEAFF.

The table lists this clone with a few counts. This chain uses TRBV14 with TRBJ2-5; D gene unclear. The V gene lost 3 bases and the J gene lost 0 bases, with 11 bases spanning the gap. Per germline, CDR1 SGHDN and CDR2 FVKESK. This CDR3 region has 15 residues. CDR3: CASSHTFWYQETQYF. The CDR3 bases are TGTGCCAGCAGCCATACTTTTTGGTACCAAGAGACCCAGTACTTC.

In this sample, this clone turned up a few times. The V gene is TRBV4-2, the J gene TRBJ2-6, with D hard to call. The CDR3 contains 15 residues. V lost 1 base to trimming and J lost 0 bases, with 4 bases between them. Germline CDR1 and CDR2: LGHNA and YNFKEQ. Here the CDR3 DNA reads TGTGCCAGCAGCCAAGTTCTCTCTGGGGCCAACGTCCTGACTTTC. It encodes CASSQVLSGANVLTF.

This clone turned up a few times. The chain has TRBV10-3 and TRBJ2-3; D is possibly TRBD2 (5 bases). V was shortened by 6 bases and J by 6 bases, with 13 bases between the two germline ends. Germline CDR1 and CDR2: ENHRY and SYGVKD. The CDR3 spans 13 residues. In nucleotides, the CDR3 is TGTGCCATCAGCCGTGGAGACTACGATACGCAGTATTTT. It codes for CAISRGDYDTQYF.